These T cell receptor beta chains were read from a single sample in a study of identical twins. A single record per CDR3 protein comes from TCRdb applying MiXCR to the 5' RACE reads. The sample includes approximately 620,000 distinct CDR3 sequences, around 8.3% of them seen just once. These data were also filed under a second study, of yellow fever vaccine responses in identical twins.

Sequencing used PBMCs. The receptors were gathered from a woman under 30 in good health. CDR3s include the opening cysteine and the closing phenylalanine or tryptophan. The order of the fields is D gene, V gene, clone size, J gene, CDR3 protein, CDR3 DNA. A D gene is named only where the DNA matches it firmly. Where a row states a size, it is once, few, many or the class of an expanded clone; other rows omit it.

NA	TRBV7-9	few	TRBJ2-7	CASSAGWFQPYEQYF	TGTGCCAGCAGCGCAGGGTGGTTCCAACCCTACGAGCAGTACTTC
NA	TRBV10-1	NA	TRBJ2-1	CASSESGIGAYNEQFF	TGCGCCAGCAGTGAGTCCGGGATCGGGGCCTACAATGAGCAGTTCTTC
NA	TRBV2	many	TRBJ2-3	CASSPQGARRTDTQYF	TGTGCCAGCAGTCCCCAGGGAGCGAGGAGGACAGATACGCAGTATTTT
NA	TRBV20-1	few	TRBJ2-7	CSAREPSSYEQYF	TGCAGTGCTAGAGAGCCCAGCTCCTACGAGCAGTACTTC
TRBD2	TRBV20-1	NA	TRBJ2-7	CSAIESRGLASEQYF	TGCAGTGCTATAGAGTCTAGGGGACTAGCCTCCGAGCAGTACTTC
TRBD1	TRBV20-1	many	TRBJ2-7	CSARGDSYEQYF	TGCAGTGCTAGAGGGGACAGCTACGAGCAGTACTTC
TRBD2	TRBV3-1	few	TRBJ2-7	CASSQGTGAGAAEQYF	TGTGCCAGCAGCCAAGGAACAGGAGCGGGGGCGGCCGAGCAGTACTTC
TRBD1	TRBV10-3	NA	TRBJ1-1	CAISSRDSFSEAFF	TGTGCCATCAGTTCCCGGGACAGCTTTTCTGAAGCTTTCTTT
NA	TRBV7-9	NA	TRBJ2-3	CASSLYLTDTQYF	TGTGCCAGCAGCTTATATCTCACAGATACGCAGTATTTT
TRBD1	TRBV5-5	NA	TRBJ2-5	CASSQRTGAVGETQYF	TGTGCCAGCAGCCAGCGGACAGGGGCGGTCGGAGAGACCCAGTACTTC
TRBD1	TRBV20-1	few	TRBJ2-4	CSAKSPGTGGVKNIQYF	TGCAGTGCGAAATCTCCCGGGACAGGGGGCGTCAAAAACATTCAGTACTTC
TRBD2	TRBV12-3/TRBV12-4	NA	TRBJ2-1	CASSFLAGGEAEQFF	TGTGCCAGCAGTTTTCTAGCGGGAGGGGAAGCCGAGCAGTTCTTC
NA	TRBV29-1	few	TRBJ2-5	CSAQQAYQETQYF	TGCAGCGCGCAACAGGCGTACCAAGAGACCCAGTACTTC
NA	TRBV10-3	few	TRBJ1-2	CAISDTTGYGYTF	TGTGCCATCAGTGATACGACGGGATATGGCTACACCTTC
TRBD2	TRBV7-8	many	TRBJ2-1	CASSPGGGNEQFF	TGTGCCAGCAGCCCCGGGGGGGGAAATGAGCAGTTCTTC
TRBD1	TRBV5-1	many	TRBJ1-2	CASRRQPGQGADYGYTF	TGCGCCAGCAGAAGGCAACCGGGACAGGGGGCGGACTATGGCTACACCTTC
TRBD2	TRBV24-1	NA	TRBJ2-2	CATSPPGRGVVGTGELFF	TGTGCCACCAGCCCCCCAGGGCGGGGGGTCGTCGGCACCGGGGAGCTGTTTTTT
TRBD2	TRBV6-1	few	TRBJ2-7	CASSHRDYSYEQYF	TGTGCCAGCAGCCATCGGGACTATTCCTACGAGCAGTACTTC
NA	TRBV11-2	NA	TRBJ2-7	CASSFTGREQYF	TGTGCCAGCAGCTTTACAGGGAGGGAGCAGTACTTC
TRBD1	TRBV5-5	NA	TRBJ2-7	CASSLVPGQTYEQYF	TGTGCCAGCAGCTTGGTTCCGGGACAGACCTACGAGCAGTACTTC
TRBD1	TRBV20-1	NA	TRBJ2-5	CSARGDRGEETQYF	TGCAGTGCTAGAGGAGACAGGGGAGAAGAGACCCAGTACTTC
NA	TRBV27	many	TRBJ1-2	CASSLRREGYGYTF	TGTGCCAGCAGTTTGAGGAGGGAGGGCTATGGCTACACCTTC